The clone carrying this T cell receptor beta chain was seen repeatedly, ten times or more. The record originates from a study of T cells in Graves' hyperthyroidism and ophthalmopathy. Amplification of TCR beta CDR3 regions was performed using RNA transcripts as template. The HTBI primer set served for first-round RT-PCR of the TCR CDR3. TCRdb called the multiplex PCR reads again in MiXCR, with one record for every CDR3 protein. The data contain around 300,000 distinct CDR3 sequences, about 13% of them singletons. The sequence derives from a woman in her thirties or forties with Graves' ophthalmopathy. Material: blood.

For the CDR3, the DNA is TGTGCCAGCGGTCGGACAGGGAACTACGAGCAGTACTTC. This gives the protein CASGRTGNYEQYF. The gene calls are TRBV27 and TRBJ2-7; 8 bases line up with TRBD1. Germline values: CDR1 MNHEY, CDR2 SMNVEV (reference sequence). This CDR3 comprises 13 residues. With V trimmed by 8 bases and J by 3 bases, 6 bases remained unmatched.